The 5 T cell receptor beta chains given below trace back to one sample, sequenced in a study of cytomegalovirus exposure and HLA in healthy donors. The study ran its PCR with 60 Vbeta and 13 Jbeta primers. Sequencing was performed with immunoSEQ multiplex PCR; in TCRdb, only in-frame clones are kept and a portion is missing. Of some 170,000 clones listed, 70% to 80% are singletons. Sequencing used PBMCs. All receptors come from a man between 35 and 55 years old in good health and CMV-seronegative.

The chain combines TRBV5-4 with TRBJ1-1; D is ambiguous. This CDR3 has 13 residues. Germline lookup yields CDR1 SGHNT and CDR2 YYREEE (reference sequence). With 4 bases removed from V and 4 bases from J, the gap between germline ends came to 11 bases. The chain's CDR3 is CASSVDISTEAFF. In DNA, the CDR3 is TGTGCCAGCAGCGTTGACATAAGCACTGAAGCTTTCTTT.

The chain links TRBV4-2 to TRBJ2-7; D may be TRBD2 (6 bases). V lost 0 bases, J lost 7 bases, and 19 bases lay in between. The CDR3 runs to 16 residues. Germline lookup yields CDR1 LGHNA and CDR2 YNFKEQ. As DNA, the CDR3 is TGTGCCAGCAGCCAAGATAGGCGGGGACCGCCCGGGGAGCAGTACTTC. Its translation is CASSQDRRGPPGEQYF.

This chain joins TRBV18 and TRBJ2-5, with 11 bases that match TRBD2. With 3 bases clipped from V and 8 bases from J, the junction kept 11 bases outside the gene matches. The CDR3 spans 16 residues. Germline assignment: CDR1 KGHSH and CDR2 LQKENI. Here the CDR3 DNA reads TGTGCCAGCTCACCCTCGGGGACTAGCGGCCCCAAAACCCAGTACTTC. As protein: CASSPSGTSGPKTQYF. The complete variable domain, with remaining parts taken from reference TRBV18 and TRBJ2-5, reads NAGVMQNPRHLVRRRGQEARLRCSPMKGHSHVYWYRQLPEEGLKFMVYLQKENIIDESGMPKERFSAEFPKEGPSILRIQQVVRGDSAAYFCASSPSGTSGPKTQYFGPGTRLLVL.

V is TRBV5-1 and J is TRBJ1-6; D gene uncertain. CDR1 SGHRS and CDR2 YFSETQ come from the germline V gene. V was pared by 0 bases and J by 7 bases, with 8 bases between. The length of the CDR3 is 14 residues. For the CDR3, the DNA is TGCGCCAGCAGCTTGGGAGCGGACAATTCACCCCTCCACTTT. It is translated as CASSLGADNSPLHF.

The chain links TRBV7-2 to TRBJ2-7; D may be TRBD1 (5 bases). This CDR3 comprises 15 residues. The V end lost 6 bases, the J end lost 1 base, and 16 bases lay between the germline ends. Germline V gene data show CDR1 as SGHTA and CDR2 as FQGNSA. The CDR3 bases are TGTGCCAGCAGTGAAGGGGCAGGGCTATCCTACGAGCAGTACTTC. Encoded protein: CASSEGAGLSYEQYF.